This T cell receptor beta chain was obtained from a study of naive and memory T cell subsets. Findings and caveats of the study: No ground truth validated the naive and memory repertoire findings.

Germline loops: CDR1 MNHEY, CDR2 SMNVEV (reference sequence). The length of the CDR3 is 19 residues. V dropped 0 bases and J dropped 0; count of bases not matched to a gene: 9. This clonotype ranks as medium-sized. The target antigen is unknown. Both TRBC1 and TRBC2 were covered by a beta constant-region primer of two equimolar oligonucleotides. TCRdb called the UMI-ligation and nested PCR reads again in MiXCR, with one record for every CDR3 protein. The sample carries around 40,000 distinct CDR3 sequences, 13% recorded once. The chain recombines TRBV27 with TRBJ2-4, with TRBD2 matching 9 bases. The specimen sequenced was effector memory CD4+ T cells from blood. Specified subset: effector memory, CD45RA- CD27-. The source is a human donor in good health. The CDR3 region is CASSLSGREGSGAKNIQYF. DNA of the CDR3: TGTGCCAGCAGTTTATCCGGGCGGGAGGGTTCTGGAGCCAAAAACATTCAGTACTTC.